A selection of T cell receptor beta chains follows, all from one sample in a study of cytomegalovirus exposure and HLA in healthy donors. Here immunoSEQ multiplex PCR was the method, and the copy in TCRdb shows in-frame clones only, minus some. The table has around 200,000 clones, 75% to 85% seen once. The sequenced sample was PBMCs. Receptor source: a woman between 18 and 29 years old in good health and CMV-seronegative. Both conserved end residues are part of each CDR3. D genes are given only for firm matches. Clone sizes are given selectively: once, few, many, or a class where the clone is expanded.

>TRBJ2-5|.|TRBD2|TRBV15
CATSRDRLAGETQYF
TGTGCCACCAGCAGAGATAGACTAGCGGGGGAAACCCAGTACTTC
>TRBJ2-5|.|.|TRBV12-5
CASGLSLRGIEGETQYF
TGTGCTAGTGGTTTGTCCCTCCGCGGGATAGAGGGAGAGACCCAGTACTTC
>TRBJ1-5|few|TRBD1|TRBV18
CASSLDRGEQPQHF
TGTGCCAGCTCACTGGACAGGGGGGAACAGCCCCAGCATTTT
>TRBJ2-7|.|.|TRBV7-9
CASSLLGVEQYF
TGTGCCAGCAGCTTACTAGGGGTCGAGCAGTACTTC
>TRBJ1-1|.|.|TRBV5-6
CASSLAVRDTEAFF
TGTGCCAGCAGCTTGGCCGTCAGGGACACTGAAGCTTTCTTT
>TRBJ2-7|.|.|TRBV29-1
CSVVQDYEQYF
TGCAGCGTTGTACAGGACTACGAGCAGTACTTC
>TRBJ2-5|.|.|TRBV7-9
CASSSPLQETQYF
TGTGCCAGCAGCTCCCCCCTCCAAGAGACCCAGTACTTC
>TRBJ1-6|.|.|TRBV7-9
CASSLVLRESNSPLHF
TGTGCCAGCAGCTTAGTACTAAGGGAGTCTAATTCACCCCTCCACTTT
>TRBJ1-1|.|TRBD1|TRBV18
CASSQLLTGGRDNEAFF
TGTGCCAGCTCACAATTGCTTACAGGGGGCAGGGATAATGAAGCTTTCTTT
>TRBJ2-1|.|TRBD2|TRBV5-4
CASSLQPSGGYNEQFF
TGTGCCAGCAGCTTGCAACCTAGCGGGGGCTACAATGAGCAGTTCTTC
>TRBJ1-3|.|.|TRBV5-1
CASSFGQTSSGNTIYF
TGCGCCAGCAGCTTTGGACAGACCAGCTCTGGAAACACCATATATTTT
>TRBJ2-7|.|.|TRBV7-6
CASSSPGHLEQYF
TGTGCCAGCAGCTCCCCGGGACACTTAGAGCAGTACTTC
>TRBJ1-5|.|.|TRBV5-1
CASSLANVPGQPQHF
TGCGCCAGCAGCTTGGCCAATGTTCCCGGGCAGCCCCAGCATTTT
>TRBJ2-7|few|TRBD1|TRBV4-1
CASSHGQGGEQYF
TGCGCCAGCAGCCATGGACAGGGTGGCGAGCAGTACTTC
>TRBJ1-5|.|.|TRBV30
CAWSVRGNQPQHF
TGTGCCTGGAGCGTACGAGGGAATCAGCCCCAGCATTTT
>TRBJ2-3|.|.|TRBV20-1
CSAPYSDTQYF
TGCAGTGCCCCATACTCGGATACGCAGTATTTT
>TRBJ2-5|.|TRBD2|TRBV30
CAWRGEGQGKTQYF
TGTGCCTGGAGAGGGGAGGGCCAGGGAAAGACCCAGTACTTC
>TRBJ1-2|once|TRBD1|TRBV19
CASSITGQGPAGYTF
TGTGCCAGTAGTATTACAGGACAGGGGCCTGCGGGCTACACCTTC
>TRBJ2-7|.|.|TRBV18
CASSPATGREQYF
TGTGCCAGCTCACCAGCGACAGGACGCGAGCAGTACTTC
>TRBJ1-5|.|.|TRBV2
CASSGTVSNQPQHF
TGTGCCAGCAGTGGGACAGTAAGCAATCAGCCCCAGCATTTT
>TRBJ2-5|.|.|TRBV19
CASSGGGAGAQETQYF
TGTGCCAGTAGCGGGGGAGGTGCTGGGGCCCAAGAGACCCAGTACTTC
>TRBJ1-2|.|.|TRBV7-9
CASSLSFGYTF
TGTGCCAGCAGCTTAAGCTTTGGCTACACCTTC
>TRBJ2-1|.|TRBD2|TRBV5-1
CASSLGLAEQDEQFF
TGCGCCAGCAGCTTGGGTCTAGCGGAGCAGGATGAGCAGTTCTTC